The 28 T cell receptor beta chains presented below share a single source sample, sequenced in a study of T cells in Graves' hyperthyroidism and ophthalmopathy. Amplified TCR beta CDR3 regions came from RNA transcripts. Primed by the HTBI set, a first-round RT-PCR was run on the TCR CDR3. TCRdb reprocessed the multiplex PCR reads with MiXCR, giving one entry per CDR3 protein. This sample has 350,000 to 400,000 distinct CDR3 sequences, with over 15% found just once. Input material: blood. Source of these receptors: a woman aged 18 to 35 with Graves' hyperthyroidism.

This clonotype has ten or more counts. The chain employs TRBV6-5 and TRBJ1-2; D call uncertain. Trimming left V 0 bases short and J 3 bases short, with 8 bases between. Germline lookup yields CDR1 MNHEY and CDR2 SVGAGI. The CDR3 totals 14 residues. Written as DNA, the CDR3 is TGTGCCAGCAGTTACTCGATTTACGACTATGGCTACACCTTC. It translates to CASSYSIYDYGYTF.

This chain uses TRBV3-1 with TRBJ2-5; D remains ambiguous. CDR1 is LGHDT, CDR2 YNNKEL, per germline (reference sequence). V was clipped by 0 bases and J by 5 bases, with 10 bases between them. This CDR3 has 14 amino acids. Here the CDR3 reads CASSQEAPLETQYF. CDR3 bases: TGTGCCAGCAGCCAAGAGGCTCCTCTGGAGACCCAGTACTTC.

There are many counts of this clonotype. The chain employs TRBV24-1 and TRBJ1-1; no reliable D call. CDR3 length: 10 amino acids. V was cut by 8 bases and J by 3 bases, with 3 bases left in between. The V gene's germline CDR1 is KGHDR and CDR2 SFDVKD. The CDR3 DNA reads TGTGCCACCAAGTACACTGAAGCTTTCTTT. Protein product: CATKYTEAFF.

This clonotype was seen at least ten times. This chain joins TRBV30 and TRBJ1-1; D not resolved. Germline V CDR1 and CDR2: GTSNPN, SVGIG (reference sequence). With 3 bases removed from V and 5 bases from J, the gap between germline ends came to 10 bases. This CDR3 comprises 12 residues. The CDR3 sequence: CAWRNGGTEAFF. The DNA for the CDR3 is TGTGCCTGGAGGAACGGCGGGACTGAAGCTTTCTTT.

This clonotype was seen repeatedly, ten times or more. V usage is TRBV9 and J usage is TRBJ2-7, with TRBD2 matching 7 bases. Looked up from germline, CDR1 is SGDLS and CDR2 is YYNGEE. Germline trimming cut 3 bases from V and 5 bases from J; bases unmatched to any gene: 11. CDR3 length equals 15 residues. In DNA, the CDR3 is TGTGCCAGCAGCGCAGAACGTGGGGGGGTCGACGAGCAGTACTTC. Residues: CASSAERGGVDEQYF.

This clonotype was picked up many times. The rearrangement uses TRBV7-8 and TRBJ1-2, with D unclear. Germline V CDR1 and CDR2: SGHVS, FQNEAQ. Trimming took off 5 bases at V and 0 bases at J, with 7 bases between the two ends. This CDR3 spans 13 amino acids. The CDR3 DNA sequence: TGTGCCAGCAGCCCTAGTACTAACTATGGCTACACCTTC. This encodes CASSPSTNYGYTF.

This clonotype was seen ten or more times. V usage is TRBV6-2 or TRBV6-3 and J usage is TRBJ2-5; tentative D call: TRBD2 (5 bases). Deletions cut 8 bases from V and 3 bases from J, with 19 bases between. This CDR3 comprises 15 residues. CDR1 is MNHEY, CDR2 SVGEGT, per germline. The CDR3 DNA sequence: TGTGCCAGCCTTCAAGTCTGGAGCGGAGAAGAGACCCAGTACTTC. Protein product: CASLQVWSGEETQYF.

The chain has TRBV12-3 or TRBV12-4 and TRBJ1-5; 7 bases line up with TRBD1. The end of the DNA aligns better with TRBJ2-3, so the J call may be wrong. The CDR3 is made up of 13 amino acids. This chain's CDR3 is CASSDRVNQPQYF. The CDR3 bases are TGTGCCAGCAGTGACAGGGTCAATCAGCCCCAGTATTTT.

This clonotype has more than one count but fewer than ten. The chain joins TRBV18 to TRBJ2-2; a weak D match, TRBD1 (6 bases). CDR1 is KGHSH, CDR2 LQKENI, per germline. V was pared by 6 bases and J by 6 bases, with 17 bases between. This CDR3 comprises 15 residues. The CDR3 region is CASSRDRTRSGELFF. The CDR3 DNA sequence: TGTGCCAGCTCCAGAGACAGGACCCGGTCCGGGGAGCTGTTTTTT.

The genes are TRBV11-3 and TRBJ2-2; D gene uncertain. Per the germline V gene, CDR1 is SGHNT and CDR2 is YENEEA. CDR3 length: 14 amino acids. V was shortened by 2 bases and J by 6 bases, with 10 bases between the two germline ends. CDR3 in amino acids: CASSLSRDAGELFF. In nucleotides, the CDR3 is TGTGCCAGCAGCTTATCCCGAGACGCCGGGGAGCTGTTTTTT.

This clonotype was counted many times. J is TRBJ2-7 and V is TRBV5-1; 7 bases line up with TRBD1. Germline V gives CDR1 SGHRS, CDR2 YFSETQ. CDR3 length equals 14 residues. V was pared by 0 bases and J by 1 base, with 1 base of the junction left unmatched. Here the CDR3 DNA reads TGCGCCAGCAGCTTGGGCAGGGGGTCCTACGAGCAGTACTTC. Translated: CASSLGRGSYEQYF. The full variable domain, its missing parts supplied by reference TRBV5-1 and TRBJ2-7, is KAGVTQTPRYLIKTRGQQVTLSCSPISGHRSVSWYQQTPGQGLQFLFEYFSETQRNKGNFPGRFSGRQFSNSRSEMNVSTLELGDSALYLCASSLGRGSYEQYFGPGTRLTVT.

In this sample, this clonotype turned up many times. Here the CDR3 DNA reads TGTGCCAGCAGCCCCTCCAGGGAGAGTTCACCCCTCCACTTT. Encoded protein: CASSPSRESSPLHF. This rearrangement joins TRBV12-3 or TRBV12-4 to TRBJ1-6, with D possibly matching TRBD1 (5 bases). The CDR3 contains 14 residues. V gave up 6 bases and J gave up 9 bases, with 15 bases separating them.

The chain joins TRBV14 to TRBJ2-5, with D possibly being TRBD1 or TRBD2 (6 bases each). Looked up from germline, CDR1 is SGHDN and CDR2 is FVKESK. This CDR3 contains 16 residues. V was clipped by 0 bases and J by 3 bases, with 14 bases between them. Here the CDR3 reads CASSQDRGTIEETQYF. CDR3 coding DNA: TGTGCCAGCAGCCAAGATCGGGGGACAATCGAAGAGACCCAGTACTTC.

This clonotype was found many times. V and J are TRBV6-1 and TRBJ1-3, with D hard to call. Looked up from germline, CDR1 is MNHNS and CDR2 is SASEGT. There are 16 residues in the CDR3. V dropped 2 bases and J dropped 0 bases, with 11 bases sitting between them. CDR3 DNA: TGTGCCAGCAGTGAACACGGCGCTAGCTCTGGAAACACCATATATTTT. This encodes CASSEHGASSGNTIYF.

The chain has TRBV6-1 and TRBJ2-7; D call uncertain. V was shortened by 6 bases and J by 2 bases, with 14 bases between the two germline ends. Germline CDR1 reads MNHNS; CDR2 reads SASEGT. The CDR3 covers 14 residues. This chain's CDR3 is CASSDLTVTYEQYF. In nucleotides, the CDR3 is TGTGCCAGCAGCGACCTCACAGTAACCTACGAGCAGTACTTC.

This clonotype occurred many times. V and J are TRBV6-2 or TRBV6-3 and TRBJ2-7; maybe TRBD1 (6 bases). The germline V gene has CDR1 MNHEY and CDR2 SVGEGT. This CDR3 has 18 amino acids. The V and J ends lost 2 bases and 7 bases respectively, with 27 bases between them. The CDR3 loop reads CASSYQPYLGQNFWEQYF. CDR3 DNA: TGTGCCAGCAGTTACCAACCATATCTAGGACAGAACTTCTGGGAGCAGTACTTC.

This clonotype showed up many times. The chain employs TRBV5-5 and TRBJ1-5; TRBD1 matches 10 bases. Germline V CDR1 and CDR2: SGHKS, YYEKEE (reference sequence). This CDR3 comprises 14 residues. Losses at the gene ends were 4 bases for V and 9 bases for J; bases not matched to a gene: 7. CDR3 protein: CASSRGQGNWPQHF. CDR3 sequence (DNA): TGTGCCAGCAGCCGGGGACAGGGGAATTGGCCCCAGCATTTT.

Many counts were recorded for this clonotype. The chain is built from TRBV20-1 and TRBJ1-5; D not certain. The V gene's germline CDR1 is DFQATT and CDR2 SNEGSKA (reference sequence). This CDR3 contains 16 residues. Deletions cut 1 base from V and 0 bases from J, with 13 bases between. CDR3 region: CSARGAAGDSNQPQHF. In DNA form, the CDR3 reads TGCAGTGCTAGAGGTGCGGCGGGTGATAGCAATCAGCCCCAGCATTTT.

This clonotype was recorded at least ten times. This chain joins TRBV6-1 and TRBJ1-2, with D hard to call. CDR1 MNHNS and CDR2 SASEGT come from the germline V gene. This CDR3 has 15 amino acids. V gave up 1 base and J gave up 2 bases, with 11 bases separating them. The CDR3 DNA is TGTGCCAGCAGTGAAGTTAAGTGGGGAAACTATGGCTACACCTTC. Translation: CASSEVKWGNYGYTF.

This clonotype was counted many times. This rearrangement joins TRBV10-3 to TRBJ2-7, with D tentatively TRBD1 (6 bases). With 9 bases removed from V and 6 bases from J, the gap between germline ends came to 18 bases. Germline assignment: CDR1 ENHRY and CDR2 SYGVKD. The CDR3 is made up of 13 amino acids. This CDR3 reads CAMSIRGKGEQYF. The CDR3 region has the DNA TGTGCCATGAGTATCAGGGGAAAAGGCGAGCAGTACTTC.

At least ten counts were recorded for this clonotype. The CDR3 DNA follows: TGTGCCAGCAGTTCCGGGGGCATAAAAGAGACCCAGTACTTC. As protein: CASSSGGIKETQYF. This rearrangement joins TRBV28 to TRBJ2-5, with D perhaps matching TRBD1 or TRBD2 (6 bases each). Trimming removed 4 bases at V and 3 bases at J, with 12 bases between. From germline, CDR1 is MDHEN and CDR2 SYDVKM. CDR3 size: 14 residues. Complete variable domain (other parts from reference TRBV28 and TRBJ2-5): DVKVTQSSRYLVKRTGEKVFLECVQDMDHENMFWYRQDPGLGLRLIYFSYDVKMKEKGDIPEGYSVSREKKERFSLILESASTNQTSMYLCASSSGGIKETQYFGPGTRLLVL.

This clonotype was detected ten times or more. This chain uses TRBV20-1 with TRBJ2-7; 7 bases fit TRBD1. Germline assignment: CDR1 DFQATT and CDR2 SNEGSKA (reference sequence). The ends lost 5 bases at V and 3 bases at J; junction bases unmatched: 10. The CDR3 contains 14 residues. The CDR3 DNA reads as TGCAGTGCTTTGACCGACAGGGTCGGCTACGAGCAGTACTTC. It yields the protein CSALTDRVGYEQYF.

The table lists this clonotype with many counts. The junction and the germline gene differ at one end; a read error may be behind it. The rearrangement links TRBV20-1 to TRBJ2-7, with D uncertain. Germline V CDR1 and CDR2: DFQATT, SNEGSKA (reference sequence). This CDR3 is 14 amino acids long. CDR3 sequence (DNA): TGCAGTGCACAAGTTTCAGGCCGCCCCTACAAGCAGTACTTC. This codes for CSAQVSGRPYKQYF.

This clonotype showed up many times. The rearrangement joins TRBV7-3 to TRBJ1-2; D unresolved. Looked up from germline, CDR1 is SGHTA and CDR2 is FQGTGA. V was shortened by 3 bases and J by 7 bases, with 12 bases between the two germline ends. The CDR3 runs 13 residues. CDR3 loop: CASSLILGSGYTF. DNA of the CDR3: TGTGCCAGCAGCTTGATTTTGGGTTCTGGCTACACCTTC.

This clonotype was picked up many times. V is TRBV29-1 and J is TRBJ2-5, with a tentative D call TRBD2 (5 bases). The CDR3 contains 13 residues. Germline assignment: CDR1 SQVTM and CDR2 ANQGSEA. Trimming left V 5 bases short and J 1 base short, with 11 bases between. This CDR3 is CSVWERTQETQYF. CDR3 coding DNA: TGCAGCGTTTGGGAGCGTACCCAAGAGACCCAGTACTTC.

This clonotype was detected many times. This sequence joins TRBV19 and TRBJ1-5; no definite D call. The germline V gene has CDR1 LNHDA and CDR2 SQIVND (reference sequence). V was clipped by 10 bases and J by 5 bases, with 18 bases between them. The length of the CDR3 is 14 residues. The CDR3 DNA follows: TGTGCCACCAACACGAAACCGTCAGATCAGCCCCAGCATTTT. This translates into CATNTKPSDQPQHF.

This clonotype was counted ten times or more. The chain uses TRBV11-1 and TRBJ1-1, with D perhaps matching TRBD1 (5 bases). The V gene's germline CDR1 is SGHAT and CDR2 FQDESV (reference sequence). V shed 5 bases and J shed 0 bases, with 10 bases lying between them. The CDR3 spans 14 residues. Here the CDR3 reads CASSRDGLNTEAFF. In DNA form, the CDR3 reads TGTGCCAGCAGCCGGGACGGTCTGAACACTGAAGCTTTCTTT.

In this sample, this clonotype turned up many times. The chain employs TRBV28 and TRBJ1-3; D ambiguous. The CDR3 is made up of 13 amino acids. Per germline, CDR1 MDHEN and CDR2 SYDVKM. V lost 3 bases and J 3 bases, leaving 6 bases between the germline ends. The CDR3 protein is CASSFWDGNTIYF. CDR3 DNA: TGTGCCAGCAGTTTTTGGGATGGAAACACCATATATTTT.